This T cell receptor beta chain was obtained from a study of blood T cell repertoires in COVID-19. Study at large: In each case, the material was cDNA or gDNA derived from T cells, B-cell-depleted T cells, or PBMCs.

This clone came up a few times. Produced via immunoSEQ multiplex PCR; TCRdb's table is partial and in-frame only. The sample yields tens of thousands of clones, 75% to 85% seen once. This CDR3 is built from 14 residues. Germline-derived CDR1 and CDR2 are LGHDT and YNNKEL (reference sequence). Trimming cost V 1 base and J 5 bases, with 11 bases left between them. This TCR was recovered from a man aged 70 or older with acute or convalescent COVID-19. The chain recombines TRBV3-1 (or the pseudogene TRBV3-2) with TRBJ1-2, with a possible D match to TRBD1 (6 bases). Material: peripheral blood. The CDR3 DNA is TGTGCCAGCAGCCAAGGAGGGGGAATGTATGGCTACACCTTC. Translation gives CASSQGGGMYGYTF.